These T cell receptor beta chains were read from a single sample in a study of blood T cell repertoires in COVID-19. Some clones are missing from TCRdb's copy, which holds only in-frame ones; the method was immunoSEQ multiplex PCR. The table has around 71,000 clones, approximately 86% seen once. The sample taken for sequencing was peripheral blood. Every receptor here comes from a woman aged 60-75 years with acute or convalescent COVID-19. CDR3s include the opening cysteine and the closing phenylalanine or tryptophan. Where a row states a size, it is once, few, many or the class of an expanded clone; other rows omit it.

NA	15	TRBJ1-5	TRBV2	CASSEGQASNQPQHF
few	14	TRBJ1-5	TRBV28	CASSLRQSNQPQHF
NA	15	TRBJ1-5	TRBV27	CASSLTSGGREPQHF
NA	15	TRBJ1-2	TRBV4-1	CASSQVPGQNYGYTF
once	13	TRBJ2-7	TRBV27	CATKGQGSDEQYF
NA	15	TRBJ2-3	TRBV5-5	CASRTGGAETDTQYF
NA	15	TRBJ1-5	TRBV6-5	CASSYSLDSNQPQHF
NA	14	TRBJ2-5	TRBV18	CASSPPTLQETQYF
NA	13	TRBJ2-3	TRBV7-2	CASRRPPARAQYF
NA	14	TRBJ1-2	TRBV5-1	CASSLRQGDSGYTF
NA	14	TRBJ1-2	TRBV7-8	CASARDRGNYGYTF
NA	14	TRBJ2-7	TRBV6-4	CASKPTQGALEQYF
NA	16	TRBJ2-3	TRBV18	CASSPVIAGGRDTQYF
NA	14	TRBJ2-3	TRBV3-1/TRBV3-2	CASSHGGHTDTQYF
NA	15	TRBJ1-6	TRBV7-2	CASSLADSPSSPLHF
NA	18	TRBJ2-2	TRBV6-2/TRBV6-3	CASSPLPSAGTNTGELFF
NA	16	TRBJ1-4	TRBV28	CASTTLGGAGNEKLFF
NA	15	TRBJ2-1	TRBV5-4	CASSSLAGGYDEQFF
NA	14	TRBJ1-2	TRBV19	CASSRGDRTYGYTF
NA	13	TRBJ1-3	TRBV12-3/TRBV12-4	CASTTLSGNTIYF
NA	15	TRBJ2-3	TRBV5-1	CASSSGTPDSDTQYF
NA	16	TRBJ2-1	TRBV7-6	CASSSWTGQPRDEQFF
NA	14	TRBJ1-5	TRBV28	CASSQGGGLQPQHF
once	13	TRBJ2-7	TRBV18	CASSLRTGDEQYF
once	14	TRBJ2-1	TRBV5-1	CASRVGRADNEQFF
NA	16	TRBJ2-3	TRBV28	CASSRGLSSSTDTQYF
NA	14	TRBJ1-2	TRBV5-1	CASSLEGGDGGYTF
NA	14	TRBJ1-5	TRBV28	CASSMGQGKQPQHF
NA	16	TRBJ1-4	TRBV19	CATLPGGAHYGEKLFF
NA	15	TRBJ2-7	TRBV7-3	CASTLGGNHDYEQYF
NA	15	TRBJ1-1	TRBV4-3	CASSQAFGENTEAFF
NA	15	TRBJ2-2	TRBV6-1	CASSEGTGFTGELFF
NA	17	TRBJ1-4	TRBV7-2	CASSPSLPGQRGEKLFF
NA	14	TRBJ1-1	TRBV10-3	CAINTGTGRTEAFF
NA	18	TRBJ2-7	TRBV7-2	CASSTGTGGGMASYEQYF
once	16	TRBJ2-3	TRBV4-3	CASSQDRTYYTDTQYF
NA	16	TRBJ2-3	TRBV7-2	CASSKNRVIGTDTQYF
once	14	TRBJ2-7	TRBV9	CASSPDYTDYEQYF
NA	13	TRBJ1-4	TRBV2	CASHREGDEKLFF
NA	14	TRBJ2-7	TRBV27	CASRRTGGNNEQYF
NA	16	TRBJ1-5	TRBV30	CAWSPKDRGFNQPQHF
NA	14	TRBJ1-5	TRBV28	CASSPTGGSQPQHF
NA	14	TRBJ2-3	TRBV4-2	CASSQEQVKDTQYF
NA	15	TRBJ2-1	TRBV5-1	CASSLQRGSYNEQFF
NA	14	TRBJ1-4	TRBV7-9	CASSLGQQNEKLFF
NA	14	TRBJ2-7	TRBV6-2/TRBV6-3	CASSYGGQGYEQYF
NA	13	TRBJ1-1	TRBV7-9	CASSFRELTEAFF
NA	14	TRBJ2-1	TRBV6-4	CASSDGSRGNKQFF
NA	15	TRBJ1-2	TRBV28	CASTPSGQGVLGYTF
once	15	TRBJ2-3	TRBV4-3	CASSRTGGSTDTQYF
NA	12	TRBJ1-2	TRBV28	CASSLRVAGYTF
once	14	TRBJ2-7	TRBV20-1	CSASYAGGHDEQYF
NA	13	TRBJ2-7	TRBV28	CASSLGTFYEQYF
NA	14	TRBJ2-7	TRBV11-2	CASSVTERSYEQYF
NA	14	TRBJ2-1	TRBV18	CASSGTSGENEQFF
NA	15	TRBJ1-5	TRBV28	CASSAGTGSTQPQHF
once	15	TRBJ2-7	TRBV25-1	CASSDSPDRGHEQYF
NA	15	TRBJ2-1	TRBV7-9	CASSLASGRVDEQFF